This TCR beta chain comes out of a study of early T cells in non-severe SARS-CoV-2 infection. Germline loops: CDR1 SGHDN, CDR2 FVKESK. The CDR3 is made up of 15 amino acids. After removal of 5 bases from V and 4 bases from J, the junction contained 6 bases not matched to a gene. MiXCR, run by TCRdb on the 5' RACE reads, gives a single entry per CDR3 protein. The table includes approximately 28,000 distinct CDR3 sequences, 6% to 7.5% detected once. This clonotype was seen repeatedly, ten times or more. This receptor was obtained from an adult who was a healthcare worker with PCR-confirmed SARS-CoV-2 infection or an uninfected control (not recorded which). Specimen: whole blood, collected at baseline. The chain uses TRBV14 and TRBJ1-4; the match to TRBD1 covers 8 bases. CDR3 residues: CASSTRQGINEKLFF. CDR3 DNA sequence: TGTGCCAGCAGCACCCGACAGGGGATTAATGAAAAACTGTTTTTT.